A selection of T cell receptor beta chains follows, all from one sample in a study of cytomegalovirus exposure and HLA in healthy donors. This table comes from immunoSEQ multiplex PCR, and its TCRdb copy is limited to in-frame clones, with some not included. This sample's table has some 48,000 clones. Material: PBMCs. These receptors all stem from a woman aged 35 to 49 in good health and CMV-seronegative. Each CDR3 is given with its conserved first and last residue. The order of the fields is V gene, D gene, J gene, CDR3 protein, CDR3 DNA. D genes are given only for firm matches.

TRBV4-1	TRBD1	TRBJ1-1	CASSQGQGARTEAFF	TGCGCCAGCAGCCAAGGGCAGGGGGCAAGGACTGAAGCTTTCTTT
TRBV19	.	TRBJ2-2	CASSIDGYRGGGTGELFF	TGTGCCAGTAGTATAGATGGGTACAGGGGAGGCGGCACCGGGGAGCTGTTTTTT
TRBV4-2	.	TRBJ2-1	CASSQEPARATYNEQFF	TGTGCCAGCAGCCAAGAACCGGCCAGGGCGACCTACAATGAGCAGTTCTTC
TRBV25-1	.	TRBJ1-2	CASTPGAGGYTF	TGTGCCAGCACCCCGGGAGCGGGTGGCTACACCTTC
TRBV6-1	.	TRBJ1-1	CASSENKGREAFF	TGTGCCAGCAGTGAGAATAAGGGGAGGGAAGCTTTCTTT
TRBV27	TRBD1	TRBJ1-2	CASSPGQGGASSF	TGTGCCAGCAGTCCCGGACAGGGAGGAGCTAGCTCCTTC
TRBV2	.	TRBJ1-1	CASRKAWEGEAFF	TGTGCCAGCAGGAAGGCGTGGGAGGGTGAAGCTTTCTTT
TRBV4-1	TRBD1	TRBJ1-2	CASSQGTGINYGYTF	TGCGCCAGCAGCCAAGGGACAGGGATTAACTATGGCTACACCTTC
TRBV2	TRBD1	TRBJ2-2	CASTSQRGGFRGQGAENTGELFF	TGTGCCAGCACGAGTCAGAGGGGGGGATTCAGGGGACAGGGGGCGGAGAACACCGGGGAGCTGTTTTTT
TRBV29-1	.	TRBJ1-2	CSVEVLGGGYTF	TGCAGCGTTGAGGTCTTGGGAGGAGGCTACACCTTC
TRBV7-2	TRBD2	TRBJ2-7	CASSLAKSSGGASYEQYF	TGTGCCAGCAGCTTAGCGAAGTCTAGCGGGGGGGCCTCCTACGAGCAGTACTTC
TRBV9	TRBD1	TRBJ1-2	CASSVTQGARGYTF	TGTGCCAGCAGCGTAACACAGGGGGCGAGGGGCTACACCTTC
TRBV7-9	.	TRBJ1-5	CASTTGTTNQPQHF	TGTGCCAGCACCACCGGGACAACAAATCAGCCCCAGCATTTT
TRBV7-7	TRBD1	TRBJ1-3	CASSSGTGAGNTIYF	TGTGCTAGCAGCTCCGGGACAGGCGCTGGAAACACCATATATTTT
TRBV29-1	.	TRBJ2-3	CSVVEAGLGDTQYF	TGCAGCGTTGTCGAGGCTGGACTGGGGGATACGCAGTATTTT